This T cell receptor (beta chain) was obtained from a study of blood T cell repertoires in COVID-19. About the research overall: Material from acute and convalescent COVID-19 was sourced from the United States, Italy and Spain.

CDR3 length equals 14 residues. Germline loops: CDR1 MNHEY, CDR2 SVGAGI. The germline V and J ends were trimmed by 5 bases and 5 bases, with 14 bases remaining between them. The Seattle site enrolled patients during active infection and followed them longitudinally. Per the authors' pipeline: Nucleated cell number was recorded as an estimate derived from reference gene primer amplification. Libraries were prepared by immunoSEQ multiplex PCR; TCRdb keeps only in-frame clonotypes and omits some of them. V and J calls and clone size are given by that table; D and trimming were obtained from the DNA. The repertoire holds around 76,000 clones, with roughly four fifths as singletons.

The sequence was obtained from a young man with COVID-19, enrolled during active disease. The sequenced material came from peripheral blood. The chain recombines TRBV6-5 with TRBJ2-3; D is possibly TRBD2 (6 bases). CDR3 amino acids: CASSMTRGGDTQYF. CDR3 coding DNA: TGTGCCAGCAGTATGACTAGGGGAGGAGATACGCAGTATTTT.